The rows below give T cell receptor beta chains drawn from one sample of a study of shared clonotypes between healthy human individuals. Assay: immunoSEQ multiplex PCR; the TCRdb copy retains only in-frame clones and omits some. The sample shows roughly 2.2 million clones, approximately 95% of them seen only once. The sample was naive CD4+ T cells from PBMCs. These receptors were taken from a man aged 18 to 35 in good health. Some clones in this sample may be carry-over from other donors' samples. CDR3s include the opening cysteine and the closing phenylalanine or tryptophan. Each record gives: clone size, V gene, D gene, J gene, CDR3 DNA, CDR3 protein. The D gene is left open where the match is weak. The listing skips clone size in some rows; elsewhere it reads once, few, many or a size class.

NA	TRBV12-5	NA	TRBJ2-2	TGTGCTAGTGGTCCGGCCGAGAGCGGCGGGACCGGGGAGCTGTTTTTT	CASGPAESGGTGELFF
NA	TRBV5-4	NA	TRBJ1-1	TGTGCCAGCAGCTCCATGGTTCGGGGAATGAACACTGAAGCTTTCTTT	CASSSMVRGMNTEAFF
NA	TRBV7-9	NA	TRBJ2-7	TGTGCCAGCAGGGGGGCGGCGAGCTCCTACGAGCAGTACTTC	CASRGAASSYEQYF
NA	TRBV7-9	NA	TRBJ1-5	TGTGCCAGCAGCTTAGCGCAAGGAACAGGGTACATTCAGCCCCAGCATTTT	CASSLAQGTGYIQPQHF
once	TRBV6-1	NA	TRBJ1-1	TGTGCCAGCAGTCTAAGACAGGCGAAAACTGAAGCTTTCTTT	CASSLRQAKTEAFF
few	TRBV7-9	NA	TRBJ1-1	TGTGCCAGCAGCTTAGGTGGTGGGGCTTTCTTT	CASSLGGGAFF
NA	TRBV6-5	NA	TRBJ2-7	TGTGCCACCCGGGGAGGGGGCTACGAGCAGTACTTC	CATRGGGYEQYF
NA	TRBV7-2	NA	TRBJ1-4	TGTGCCAGCAGCTTAAACCGGGGCCGGGGTGAAAAACTGTTTTTT	CASSLNRGRGEKLFF
NA	TRBV5-1	TRBD1	TRBJ1-3	TGCGCCAGCAGCGCTGGGACAGTAGGAAACACCATATATTTT	CASSAGTVGNTIYF
NA	TRBV28	NA	TRBJ2-5	TGTGCCAGCAGTACGGGGAGGGAGACCCAGTACTTC	CASSTGRETQYF
once	TRBV6-4	NA	TRBJ2-4	TGTGCCAGCAGTGCTGGGGTTGTGAACATTCAGTACTTC	CASSAGVVNIQYF
once	TRBV10-3	NA	TRBJ1-2	TGTGCCATCAGTGGGTACGGTGAGAGCGGCTACACCTTC	CAISGYGESGYTF
NA	TRBV27	NA	TRBJ1-6	TGTGCCAGCACCCCACGGTGGGGCCTAGCTAATTCACCCCTCCACTTT	CASTPRWGLANSPLHF
once	TRBV5-8	TRBD2	TRBJ2-3	TGTGCCAGCAGCTCGGGACTAGCGAACACAGATACGCAGTATTTT	CASSSGLANTDTQYF
NA	TRBV10-3	NA	TRBJ1-2	TGTGCCATCGGTGAGGTCGTTACAGGCCCCTATGGCTACACCTTC	CAIGEVVTGPYGYTF
NA	TRBV7-9	TRBD1	TRBJ1-1	TGTGCCAGCATCACCACCCCGGGACAGAGATCTTTAGGGGCTTTCTTT	CASITTPGQRSLGAFF
NA	TRBV5-4	TRBD2	TRBJ2-1	TGTGCCAGCAGCCCCTCGACTAGCGAGATTTACAATGAGCAGTTCTTC	CASSPSTSEIYNEQFF
NA	TRBV5-6	NA	TRBJ2-7	TGTGCCAGCAGCTTGAGGGGTGGGGCAGGCGAGCAGTACTTC	CASSLRGGAGEQYF
NA	TRBV11-2	NA	TRBJ2-5	TGTGCCAGCAGCTTAGATAGGGCTAACCTACACGTCGCCCAGTACTTC	CASSLDRANLHVAQYF
NA	TRBV28	TRBD1	TRBJ1-3	TGTGCCAGCAGTCTTCTTCTCCAGGGGGCTGGAAACACCATATATTTT	CASSLLLQGAGNTIYF
NA	TRBV5-1	TRBD1	TRBJ1-3	TGCGCCAGCAGCCAGGGGGGTGGAAACACCATATATTTT	CASSQGGGNTIYF
NA	TRBV19	NA	TRBJ1-1	TGTGCCAGTAGTGTTTCGAACACTGAAGCTTTCTTT	CASSVSNTEAFF
once	TRBV29-1	TRBD2	TRBJ2-1	TGCAGCGCCCATTGGGGGACTAGCGGAAATGAGCAGTTCTTC	CSAHWGTSGNEQFF
NA	TRBV29-1	NA	TRBJ2-1	TGCAGCGTTGTCGTGGGAATCAATGAGCAGTTCTTC	CSVVVGINEQFF
NA	TRBV28	NA	TRBJ2-1	TGTGCCAGCAGTTTTCTTTATCTGAACTCCTACAATGAGCAGTTCTTC	CASSFLYLNSYNEQFF
NA	TRBV5-4	NA	TRBJ2-3	TGTGCCAGCAGCGTGACAGTTCCTAGCACAGATACGCAGTATTTT	CASSVTVPSTDTQYF